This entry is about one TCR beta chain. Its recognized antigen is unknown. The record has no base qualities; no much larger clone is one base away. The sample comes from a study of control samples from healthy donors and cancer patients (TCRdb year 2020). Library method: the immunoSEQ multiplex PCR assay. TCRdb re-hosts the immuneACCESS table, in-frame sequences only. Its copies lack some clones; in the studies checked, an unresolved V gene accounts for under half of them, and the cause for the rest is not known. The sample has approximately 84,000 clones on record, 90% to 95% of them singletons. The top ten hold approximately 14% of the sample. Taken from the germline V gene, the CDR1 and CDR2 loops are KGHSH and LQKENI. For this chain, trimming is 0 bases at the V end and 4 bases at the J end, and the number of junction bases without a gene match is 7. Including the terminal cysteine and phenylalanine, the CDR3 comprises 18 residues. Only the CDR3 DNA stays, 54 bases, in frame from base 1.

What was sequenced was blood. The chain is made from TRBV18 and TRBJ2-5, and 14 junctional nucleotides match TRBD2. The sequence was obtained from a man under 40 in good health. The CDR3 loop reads CASSPPRTSGGNTETQYF. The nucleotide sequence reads TGTGCCAGCTCACCACCCCGGACTAGCGGGGGGAATACAGAGACCCAGTACTTC.